This paragraph covers one TCR beta chain sequence. This clone's antigen is unknown. No qualities accompany the bases; no much larger clone lies one base away. This sample was taken from a study of T cell responses to AZD1222 COVID-19 vaccine (dated by TCRdb to the early 2020s). About the full investigation: TCR sequencing covered over 230 trial participants: 200 to 220 given two doses of AZD1222 and 26 given two doses of MenACWY control vaccine. Enrollment into the trials was organized by age into subgroups of 18-55, 56-69 and 70-plus years, and those subgroups contained approximately 150, 30 and 60 TCR-sequenced participants, respectively. Here is what the overall study found, with its caveats: Vaccine-associated CD4 TCRs spanned the whole spike protein, with dominant responses in regions 160-218 and 743-854. Reportedly, close to half of the unique spike-specific TCRs recognized epitopes lying outside the regions that are mutated in the B.1.351 and B.1.1.7 variants. After two AZD1222 doses, spike-specific TCR breadth and depth were significantly higher than at day 0 and than in MenACWY recipients. In the small 56-69-year group, the increase in depth fell short of significance, most likely because of low power. Participants were mostly white British and included more females than males, and it was suggested by the authors that clonal diversity may have been underestimated. Because no day 14 peak-response samples were available, the repertoires could be characterized only after the peak T cell response. Only six or seven AZD1222 recipients were SARS-CoV-2 seropositive at baseline, limiting conclusions about previously exposed vaccinees.

The CDR3 regions of human TCRbeta chains were analyzed by immunosequencing. The original pipeline was this. TCRs in the repertoires were compared against a reference library of SARS-CoV-2-specific TCRs that had been generated with the MIRA antigen-specificity platform. Breadth was defined as the fraction of unique TCRs that were SARS-CoV-2-associated. Depth was defined as the fraction of total T cells that were SARS-CoV-2-associated. Using the MIRA data, each spike-specific TCR was mapped to the spike region that the TCR reacts to and placed in a CD4 or CD8 class. Log10-transformed breadth and depth values were compared by one-way ANOVA with Sidak's multiple comparisons tests. TCRdb stores this immuneACCESS table with in-frame sequences only. Part of the clones is absent; in the studies checked, under half of the shortfall reflects unresolved V genes, and no reason is known for the rest. V and J calls and clone size are those listed in that table; D and trimming were worked out from the DNA. The sample table lists about 200,000 clones, 90% to 95% of them with a count of one. Roughly 0.99% of the sample is taken by the ten largest.

This sample's time point label indicates: about 28 days (+/-7) after the second vaccine dose. Because spike-specific TCR depth and breadth did not differ between the two schedules, AZD1222 recipients who got a second dose at roughly 4 weeks were pooled with those who got a second dose at roughly 12 weeks. Samples from vaccinated people were obtained from the UK trials COV001 and COV002, which included a single-blind randomized controlled phase 2/3 trial of AZD1222 (ChAdOx1 nCoV-19) in healthy adults. For TCRbeta chain sequencing, PBMC samples were collected from trial participants at day 0 and at day 28 after the second dose. The CDR3 covers 14 residues, taking in both the cysteine and the phenylalanine. The kept DNA is CDR3 alone, 42 bases in frame from the first base. CDR1 PRHDT and CDR2 FYEKMQ were looked up in the germline V gene (reference sequence). The junction carries 12 bases between V and J, which are trimmed by 5 bases and 4 bases respectively.

Recombination connected TRBV13 to TRBJ2-1; the D gene is perhaps TRBD1 or TRBD2, as each covers 5 bases. This sample comprised peripheral blood, obtained 28 days after the second AZD1222 dose. This sequence originates from an adult who received the AZD1222 COVID-19 vaccine. The CDR3 region has the sequence CASSPGTGYNEQFF. The DNA is TGTGCCAGCAGCCCCGGGACGGGTTACAATGAGCAGTTCTTC. With the rest looked up from the reference TRBV13 and TRBJ2-1 genes rather than sequenced, the full variable domain is AAGVIQSPRHLIKEKRETATLKCYPIPRHDTVYWYQQGPGQDPQFLISFYEKMQSDKGSIPDRFSAQQFSDYHSELNMSSLELGDSALYFCASSPGTGYNEQFFGPGTRLTVL.